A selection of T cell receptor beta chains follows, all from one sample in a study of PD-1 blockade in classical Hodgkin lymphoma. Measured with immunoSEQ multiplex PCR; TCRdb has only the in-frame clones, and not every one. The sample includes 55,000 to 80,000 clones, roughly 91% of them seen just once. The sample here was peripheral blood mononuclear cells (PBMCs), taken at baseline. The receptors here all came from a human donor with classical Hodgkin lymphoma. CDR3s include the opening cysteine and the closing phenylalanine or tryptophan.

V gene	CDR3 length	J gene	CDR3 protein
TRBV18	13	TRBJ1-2	CASSPSGDYGYTF
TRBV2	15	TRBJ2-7	CASGTGRGPTYEQYF
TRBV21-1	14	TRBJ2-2	CASSKGTDTGELFF
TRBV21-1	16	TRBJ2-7	CASSNTGLAGGYEQYF
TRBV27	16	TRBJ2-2	CASSFSVDSNTGELFF
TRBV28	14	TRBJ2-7	CASQSSAARGEQYF
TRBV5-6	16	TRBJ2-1	CASSTQRGGPYNEQFF
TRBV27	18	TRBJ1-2	CASSLLTGGNPGFGGYTF
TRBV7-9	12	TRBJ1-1	CASSLVVTEAFF
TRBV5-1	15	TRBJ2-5	CASSLGSGREETQYF
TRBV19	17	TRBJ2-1	CASSPTPPRGSYNEQFF
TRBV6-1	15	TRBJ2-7	CASSQPGQGSDEQYF
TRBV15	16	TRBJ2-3	CATSRDRGLAHDTQYF
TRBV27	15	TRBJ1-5	CASSLKGRWNQPQHF
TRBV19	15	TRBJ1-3	CASSRGGNSGNTIYF
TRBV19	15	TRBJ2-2	CASSIEAANTGELFF
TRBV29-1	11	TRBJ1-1	CSVEDTIEAFF
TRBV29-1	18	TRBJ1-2	CSVADGALAPLANYGYTF
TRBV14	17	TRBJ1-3	CASSQAGTVDFGNTIYF
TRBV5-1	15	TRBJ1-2	CASSSTGEANYGYTF
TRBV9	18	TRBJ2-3	CASSVDPMTGVYTDTQYF
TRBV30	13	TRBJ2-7	CAWDRGDSYEQYF
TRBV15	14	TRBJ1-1	CATSSVSGDAEAFF
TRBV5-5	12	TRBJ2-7	CASRLDSYEQYF
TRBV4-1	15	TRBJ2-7	CASSLDQAGTYEQYF
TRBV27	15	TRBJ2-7	CASSLVPVYSYEQYF
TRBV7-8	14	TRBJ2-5	CASSFGLKQETQYF
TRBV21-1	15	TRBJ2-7	CASSKGETGAYEQYF
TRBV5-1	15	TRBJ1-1	CASGEQGPRNTEAFF
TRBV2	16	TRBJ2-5	CASSERTFWGQETQYF
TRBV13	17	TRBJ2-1	CASSSKVGLAYHNEQFF
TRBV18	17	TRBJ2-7	CASSPLGGTGARDEQYF